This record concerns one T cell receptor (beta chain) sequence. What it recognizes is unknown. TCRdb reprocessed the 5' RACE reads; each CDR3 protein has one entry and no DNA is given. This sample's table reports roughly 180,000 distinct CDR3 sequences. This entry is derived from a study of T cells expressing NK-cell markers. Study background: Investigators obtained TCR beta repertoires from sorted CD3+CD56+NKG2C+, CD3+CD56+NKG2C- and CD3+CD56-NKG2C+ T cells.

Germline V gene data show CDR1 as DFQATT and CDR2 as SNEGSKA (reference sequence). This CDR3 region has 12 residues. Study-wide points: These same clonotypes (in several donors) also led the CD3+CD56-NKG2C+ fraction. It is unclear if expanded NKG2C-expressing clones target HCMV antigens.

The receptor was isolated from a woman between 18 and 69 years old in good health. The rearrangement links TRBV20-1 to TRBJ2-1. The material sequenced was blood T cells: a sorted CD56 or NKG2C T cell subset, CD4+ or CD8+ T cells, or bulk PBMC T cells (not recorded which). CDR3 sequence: CSASRSQNEQFF.